This record covers a single TCR beta chain. Primers included in the PCR were 60 Vbeta and 13 Jbeta primers. Profiling relied on immunoSEQ multiplex PCR, and the TCRdb table lists in-frame clones only, not all of them. Recorded for this sample: roughly 40,000 clones. This sample was included in a study of cytomegalovirus exposure and HLA in healthy donors. This CDR3 is 13 amino acids long. V lost 6 bases, J lost 3 bases, and 11 bases lay in between. CDR1 MNHEY and CDR2 SVGAGI come from the germline V gene. The genes are TRBV6-5 and TRBJ2-5, with D maybe TRBD1 (6 bases). The sequencing sample was made of PBMCs. The receptor was derived from a male donor in good health and CMV-seronegative. CDR3 loop: CASRNRVKETQYF. The CDR3 region has the DNA TGTGCCAGCAGAAACAGGGTCAAAGAGACCCAGTACTTC.